A single count supports the clone carrying this TCR beta chain. The germline gives CDR1 LGHNA, CDR2 YNFKEQ. The CDR3 covers 16 residues. Between the trimmed V and J ends, which lost 2 bases and 8 bases, there was a span of 16 bases. This entry belongs to a study of cytomegalovirus exposure and HLA in healthy donors. Primers: 60 Vbeta forward and 13 Jbeta reverse. Assay: immunoSEQ multiplex PCR; the TCRdb copy retains only in-frame clones and omits some. The data hold approximately 120,000 clones, with over 75% observed a single time. The TCR was taken from a woman aged 40 to 50 in good health and CMV-seropositive. The gene calls are TRBV4-2 and TRBJ1-6; D is perhaps TRBD1 (5 bases). The specimen was PBMCs. The CDR3, as DNA: TGTGCCAGCAGCCAACTCCCTACGGGAGGGGATTCACCCCTCCACTTT. This encodes CASSQLPTGGDSPLHF.